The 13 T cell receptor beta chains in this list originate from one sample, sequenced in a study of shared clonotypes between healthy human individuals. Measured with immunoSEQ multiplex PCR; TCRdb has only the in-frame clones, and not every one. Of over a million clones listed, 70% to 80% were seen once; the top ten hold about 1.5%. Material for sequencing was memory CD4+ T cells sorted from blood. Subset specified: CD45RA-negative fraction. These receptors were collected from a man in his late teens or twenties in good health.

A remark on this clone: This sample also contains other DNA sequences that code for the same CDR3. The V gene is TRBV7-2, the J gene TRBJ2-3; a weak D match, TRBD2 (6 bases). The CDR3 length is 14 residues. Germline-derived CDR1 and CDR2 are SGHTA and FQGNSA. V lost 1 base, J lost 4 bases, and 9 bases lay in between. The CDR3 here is CASSLGPSADTQYF. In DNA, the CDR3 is TGTGCCAGCAGCTTAGGGCCTAGCGCAGATACGCAGTATTTT.

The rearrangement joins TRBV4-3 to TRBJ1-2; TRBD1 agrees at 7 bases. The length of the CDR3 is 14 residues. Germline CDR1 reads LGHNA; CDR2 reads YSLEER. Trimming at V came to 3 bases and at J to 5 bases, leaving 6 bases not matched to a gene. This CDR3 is CASSHPGQKYGYTF. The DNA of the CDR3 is TGCGCCAGCAGCCACCCGGGACAGAAGTATGGCTACACCTTC.

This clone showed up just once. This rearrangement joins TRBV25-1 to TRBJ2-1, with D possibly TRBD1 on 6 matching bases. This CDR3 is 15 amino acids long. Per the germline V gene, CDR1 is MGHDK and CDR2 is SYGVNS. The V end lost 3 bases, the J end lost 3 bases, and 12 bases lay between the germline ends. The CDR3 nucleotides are TGTGCCAGCAGTGAGGACAGAGGACGCTACAATGAGCAGTTCTTC. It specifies CASSEDRGRYNEQFF.

The CDR3 sequence is CASSLEGTVDYGYTF. CDR3 DNA: TGCGCCAGCAGCTTGGAGGGTACAGTTGACTATGGCTACACCTTC. This chain joins TRBV5-1 and TRBJ1-2; D is undetermined. Germline CDR1 is SGHRS and CDR2 is YFSETQ. The CDR3 consists of 15 residues. V was clipped by 0 bases and J by 3 bases, with 12 bases between them.

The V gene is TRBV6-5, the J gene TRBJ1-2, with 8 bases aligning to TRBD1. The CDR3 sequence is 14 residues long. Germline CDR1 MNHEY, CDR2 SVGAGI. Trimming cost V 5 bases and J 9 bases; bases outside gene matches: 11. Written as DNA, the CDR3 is TGTGCCAGCAGTACAGGACAGGGCGCGAGTCGCTACACCTTC. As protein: CASSTGQGASRYTF.

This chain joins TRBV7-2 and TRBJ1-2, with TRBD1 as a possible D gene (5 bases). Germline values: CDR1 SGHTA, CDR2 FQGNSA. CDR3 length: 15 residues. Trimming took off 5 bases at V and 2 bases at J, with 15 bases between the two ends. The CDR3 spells CASSPTGGSNYGYTF. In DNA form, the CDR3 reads TGTGCCAGCAGCCCTACGGGGGGGTCGAACTATGGCTACACCTTC.

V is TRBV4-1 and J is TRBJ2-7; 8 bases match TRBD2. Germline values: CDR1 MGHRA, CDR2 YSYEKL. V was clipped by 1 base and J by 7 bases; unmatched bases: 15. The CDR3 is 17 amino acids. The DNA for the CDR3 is TGCGCCAGCAGCCAAGTTGTAGCGGGGCTCAGGTTGGAGGAGCAGTACTTC. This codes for CASSQVVAGLRLEEQYF.

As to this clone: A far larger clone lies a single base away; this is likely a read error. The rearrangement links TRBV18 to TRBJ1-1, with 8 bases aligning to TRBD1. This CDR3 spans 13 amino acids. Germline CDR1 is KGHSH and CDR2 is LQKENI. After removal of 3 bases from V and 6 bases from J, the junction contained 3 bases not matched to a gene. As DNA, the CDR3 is TGTGCCAGCTCACCGGACAGGGACGCTGAAGCTTTCTTT. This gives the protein CASSPDRDAEAFF.

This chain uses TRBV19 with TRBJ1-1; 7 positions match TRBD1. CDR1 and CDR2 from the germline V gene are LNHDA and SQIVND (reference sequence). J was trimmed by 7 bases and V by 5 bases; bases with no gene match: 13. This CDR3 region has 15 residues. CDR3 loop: CASSPPQWRTGEAFF. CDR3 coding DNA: TGTGCCAGTAGTCCCCCCCAGTGGAGGACAGGTGAAGCTTTCTTT.

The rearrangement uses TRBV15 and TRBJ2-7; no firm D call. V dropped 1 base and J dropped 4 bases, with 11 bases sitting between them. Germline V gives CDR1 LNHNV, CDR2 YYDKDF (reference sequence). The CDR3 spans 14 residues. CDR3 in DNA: TGTGCCACCAGCAGAGGTACAACCTCTTACGAGCAGTACTTC. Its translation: CATSRGTTSYEQYF.

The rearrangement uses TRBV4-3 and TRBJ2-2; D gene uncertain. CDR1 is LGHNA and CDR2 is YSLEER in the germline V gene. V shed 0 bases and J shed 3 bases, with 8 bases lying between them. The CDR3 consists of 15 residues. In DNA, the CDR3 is TGCGCCAGCAGCCAAGAGTCGGTTTACACCGGGGAGCTGTTTTTT. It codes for CASSQESVYTGELFF.

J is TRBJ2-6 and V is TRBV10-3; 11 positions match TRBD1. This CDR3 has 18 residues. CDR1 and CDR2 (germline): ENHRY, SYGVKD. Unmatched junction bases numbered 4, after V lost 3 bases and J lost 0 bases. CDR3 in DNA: TGTGCCATCAGTGACTGGGGGACAGGGGGCTCTGGGGCCAACGTCCTGACTTTC. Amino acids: CAISDWGTGGSGANVLTF.

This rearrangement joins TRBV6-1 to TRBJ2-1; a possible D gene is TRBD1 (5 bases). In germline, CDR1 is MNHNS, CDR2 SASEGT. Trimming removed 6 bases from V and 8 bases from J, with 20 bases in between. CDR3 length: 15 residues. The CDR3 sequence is CASSKGVPPIDEQFF. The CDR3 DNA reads TGTGCCAGCAGCAAAGGGGTTCCACCGATCGATGAGCAGTTCTTC.